This T cell receptor beta chain originates from a study of radiation and T cells in renal cell carcinoma. Study-level findings and limits: In blood, top tumor clones expanded by 2 weeks, shrinking by 4.

CDR1 is SGHRS, CDR2 YFSETQ, per germline. The CDR3 runs to 13 residues. The V and J ends lost 4 bases and 2 bases respectively, with 10 bases between them. In the case of this clone: What it binds is unknown.

Documented time point: blood 4 weeks post-SBRT, at nephrectomy. Regarding treatment: 15 Gy SBRT to primary tumor, nephrectomy 4 weeks later. This renal cell carcinoma was of the clear cell type. Assay: immunoSEQ multiplex PCR; the TCRdb copy retains only in-frame clones and omits some. Of 150,000 to 200,000 clones in the sample, less than 90% are singletons; the top ten hold around 11%. This clonotype was obtained from a woman aged 50 to 65 with renal cell carcinoma. This sample comprised blood, obtained from a patient whose treatment included radiotherapy and nephrectomy. The chain uses TRBV5-1 and TRBJ2-7; D gene unclear. Here the CDR3 DNA reads TGCGCCAGCAGCCCCGGGTCCCCCTACGAGCAGTACTTC. The encoded protein is CASSPGSPYEQYF.